These 12 T cell receptor beta chains share one sample of origin, sequenced in a study of cytomegalovirus exposure and HLA in healthy donors. Researchers ran the PCR with 60 Vbeta and 13 Jbeta primers. The assay was immunoSEQ multiplex PCR, and TCRdb's table has in-frame clones only and misses some. Of roughly 170,000 clones in the sample, under 85% were seen once. Sequencing input: PBMCs. Every receptor here comes from a man aged 50-60 years in good health and CMV-seronegative.

As to this clone: One end of the junction is discordant with germline, which a read error may explain. The V call is TRBV7-7, the J call TRBJ2-3; 9 bases agree with TRBD2. CDR3 length: 15 residues. Germline V gives CDR1 SSHAT, CDR2 FNYEAQ (reference sequence). DNA for the CDR3: TGTGCTAGCAGCTTAGCGGGGGCCTCAACAGATACGCAGTATTTT. Its translation: CASSLAGASTDTQYF.

This chain links TRBV7-6 with TRBJ2-5, with 7 positions matching TRBD2. V was pared by 5 bases and J by 5 bases, with 11 bases of the junction left unmatched. CDR1 and CDR2 from the germline V gene are SGHVS and FNYEAQ. This CDR3 region has 15 residues. This CDR3 is CASSLLAGARETQYF. The CDR3 DNA reads as TGTGCCAGCAGCCTACTGGCGGGAGCCCGGGAGACCCAGTACTTC.

This clone was seen a few times. The chain recombines TRBV10-3 with TRBJ2-7; 11 nucleotides match TRBD1. The CDR3 is made up of 13 amino acids. Trimming took 9 bases from V and 5 from J; bases not matched to a gene: 6. Germline CDR1 and CDR2: ENHRY and SYGVKD. The DNA for the CDR3 is TGTGCCATATCTAAGGGACAGGGGGACGAGCAGTACTTC. Residues: CAISKGQGDEQYF.

The J gene is TRBJ1-5, the V gene TRBV6-5; TRBD1 is a possible D gene (6 bases). The CDR3 runs to 9 residues. Germline V gene data show CDR1 as MNHEY and CDR2 as SVGAGI. The CDR3 sequence is CQGHQPQHF. In DNA, the CDR3 is TGTCAGGGGCACCAGCCCCAGCATTTT.

The V and J genes are TRBV18 and TRBJ1-3, with a tentative D call TRBD1 (5 bases). CDR1 is KGHSH and CDR2 is LQKENI in the germline V gene. The CDR3 runs to 16 residues. Trimming shortened V by 3 bases and J by 0 bases, and 12 bases separated the two germline ends. The CDR3, as DNA: TGTGCCAGCTCACCTAACGACAGAAACTCTGGAAACACCATATATTTT. This translates into CASSPNDRNSGNTIYF.

J is TRBJ2-3 and V is TRBV19; tentative D call: TRBD1 (7 bases). The CDR3 covers 15 residues. Between the trimmed V and J ends, which lost 4 bases and 2 bases, there was a span of 13 bases. From germline, CDR1 is LNHDA and CDR2 SQIVND (reference sequence). CDR3 sequence reads: CASSRGDSLTDTQYF. The CDR3 DNA reads as TGTGCCAGTAGTAGGGGGGACAGCCTCACAGATACGCAGTATTTT.

V gene TRBV7-2 combines with J gene TRBJ2-7; TRBD2 matches 7 bases. Germline values: CDR1 SGHTA, CDR2 FQGNSA. V shed 4 bases and J 2 bases; nucleotides not matched to a gene: 11. There are 16 residues in the CDR3. The CDR3: CASSSTLLSGTYEQYF. In DNA form, the CDR3 reads TGTGCCAGCAGCTCCACCCTACTCAGCGGGACCTACGAGCAGTACTTC.

Comment on this clone: One junction end disagrees with the germline gene, perhaps due to a read error. This sequence joins TRBV7-9 and TRBJ2-2; a weak D match, TRBD1 (5 bases). The CDR3 sequence is 15 residues long. In germline, CDR1 is SEHNR, CDR2 FQNEAQ (reference sequence). CDR3 sequence reads: CSSSLYGRASGELFF. For the CDR3, the DNA is TGTTCCAGCAGCTTATATGGCAGGGCATCCGGGGAGCTGTTTTTT. Combining the CDR3 with reference TRBV7-9 and TRBJ2-2 gives the whole variable domain DTGVSQNPRHKITKRGQNVTFRCDPISEHNRLYWYRQTLGQGPEFLTYFQNEAQLEKSRLLSDRFSAERPKGSFSTLEIQRTEQGDSAMYLCSSSLYGRASGELFFGEGSRLTVL.

This sequence joins TRBV4-1 and TRBJ2-5; 8 nucleotides line up with TRBD2. This CDR3 region has 19 residues. J was trimmed by 0 bases and V by 1 base; bases with no gene match: 13. Germline lookup yields CDR1 MGHRA and CDR2 YSYEKL. CDR3 region: CASSQAREGVGSYQETQYF. CDR3 bases: TGCGCCAGCAGCCAAGCACGGGAGGGAGTGGGTTCGTACCAAGAGACCCAGTACTTC.

This chain joins TRBV19 and TRBJ1-2, with TRBD1 matching 9 bases. Germline lookup yields CDR1 LNHDA and CDR2 SQIVND (reference sequence). The ends lost 7 bases at V and 8 bases at J; junction bases unmatched: 11. CDR3 length equals 14 residues. The CDR3 loop is CASKLGQGFGGYTF. CDR3 nucleotide sequence: TGTGCCAGTAAACTGGGACAGGGTTTTGGGGGCTACACCTTC.

The chain has TRBV2 and TRBJ1-2, with a possible D match to TRBD1 (5 bases). Trimming took off 5 bases at V and 4 bases at J, with 17 bases between the two ends. CDR1 and CDR2 (germline): SNHLY, FYNNEI. The CDR3 loop spans 15 amino acids. DNA of the CDR3: TGTGCCAGCAGTTCCAAGCTAGGACAACTCTATGGCTACACCTTC. Translated, it gives CASSSKLGQLYGYTF.

This clone showed up just once. This chain links TRBV4-1 with TRBJ2-7, with TRBD2 matching over 12 bases. Germline-derived CDR1 and CDR2 are MGHRA and YSYEKL. The CDR3 consists of 17 residues. The trim removed 4 bases at V and 2 bases at J, leaving 9 bases unmatched. The CDR3 sequence: CASSPRLAGDRTYEQYF. The CDR3 bases are TGCGCCAGCAGCCCTCGACTAGCGGGAGACCGAACCTACGAGCAGTACTTC.